The 13 T cell receptor beta chains below come from one sample, sequenced in a study of CD8+CD57+ T cells in acquired aplastic anemia. Patients chosen for sequencing had CD8+CD57+ cells that had expanded, as shown by flow cytometry. Genomic DNA, serving as template, underwent TCR beta VDJ and CDR3 profiling. TCRdb recomputed calls from the reads with MiXCR, one row per CDR3 protein. The table has tens of thousands of distinct CDR3 sequences, 60% to 75% seen once. What was sequenced was sorted CD4+, CD8+, or CD8+CD57+ T cells (not recorded which) from PBMCs. Receptors originate from a human donor with aplastic anemia.

V usage is TRBV25-1 and J usage is TRBJ1-1; D remains ambiguous. Germline V CDR1 and CDR2: MGHDK, SYGVNS. The CDR3 is 12 amino acids. V shed 8 bases and J shed 0 bases, with 7 bases lying between them. The CDR3 is CASGRLNTEAFF. DNA for the CDR3: TGTGCCAGCGGCAGGTTGAACACTGAAGCTTTCTTT.

Concerning this clonotype itself: This sequence may be a read error, since a much larger clone differs from it by one base. V usage is TRBV10-3 and J usage is TRBJ2-1, with D maybe TRBD2 (6 bases). The V gene's germline CDR1 is ENHRY and CDR2 SYGVKD. The length of the CDR3 is 17 residues. The CDR3 is CVISESDGGNSRNEQFF. The CDR3 nucleotides are TGTGTCATCAGTGAGTCGGACGGCGGGAATTCGCGAAATGAGCAGTTCTTC.

This clonotype was recorded once. V is TRBV5-5 and J is TRBJ2-7; maybe TRBD1 (5 bases). CDR3 length: 14 amino acids. V lost 4 bases to trimming and J lost 6 bases, with 17 bases between them. Looked up from germline, CDR1 is SGHKS and CDR2 is YYEKEE (reference sequence). DNA of the CDR3: TGTGCCAGCAGCCTATTTGGGGCTACCTTCGAGCAGTACTTC. This sequence encodes CASSLFGATFEQYF.

The chain employs TRBV5-4 and TRBJ1-2, with D uncertain. Per the germline V gene, CDR1 is SGHNT and CDR2 is YYREEE (reference sequence). The CDR3 extends over 14 amino acids. Trimming removed 2 bases at V and 6 bases at J, with 14 bases between. CDR3 DNA sequence: TGTGCCAGCAGCTTTGACGGGTCTGAGGATGGCTACACCTTC. Its protein product is CASSFDGSEDGYTF.

The chain couples TRBV20-1 to TRBJ2-3; D may be TRBD2 (8 bases). Germline V lookup: CDR1 DFQATT, CDR2 SNEGSKA (reference sequence). The CDR3 loop spans 14 amino acids. Trimming took 5 bases from V and 2 from J, leaving 14 bases between them. CDR3 protein: CSAGTAGVTDTQYF. The CDR3 DNA reads TGCAGTGCTGGGACAGCGGGGGTCACAGATACGCAGTATTTT.

This CDR3 is CASSTKGSPDETQYF. DNA for the CDR3: TGTGCCAGCAGTACAAAGGGGAGTCCCGACGAGACCCAGTACTTC. The chain is built from TRBV6-1 and TRBJ2-5; TRBD1 or TRBD2 may be the D gene (5 bases each). The V gene's germline CDR1 is MNHNS and CDR2 SASEGT. Trimming removed 5 bases from V and 5 bases from J, with 18 bases in between. The CDR3 spans 15 residues.

V and J are TRBV7-8 and TRBJ2-7, with D perhaps TRBD1 or TRBD2 (5 bases each). CDR1 and CDR2 (germline): SGHVS, FQNEAQ. This CDR3 is 14 amino acids long. Trimming shortened V by 5 bases and J by 7 bases, and 18 bases separated the two germline ends. For the CDR3, the DNA is TGTGCCAGCAGCCCCCGGGTTGAGGGGTCTGAGCAGTACTTC. Amino acids: CASSPRVEGSEQYF.

This clonotype appeared a few times. The rearrangement links TRBV10-1 to TRBJ1-5; D may be TRBD1 (6 bases). The germline V gene encodes CDR1 WNHNN and CDR2 SYGVQD (reference sequence). The V end lost 2 bases, the J end lost 7 bases, and 18 bases lay between the germline ends. The CDR3 contains 16 residues. DNA of the CDR3: TGCGCCAGCAGTGAGGGATATCTGGGGGCACGGCAGCCCCAGCATTTT. It encodes CASSEGYLGARQPQHF.

The V gene is TRBV7-6, the J gene TRBJ2-7, with TRBD2 matching over 10 bases. The J call could be wrong; TRBJ2-1 is a better fit for the DNA end. Germline CDR1 is SGHVS and CDR2 is FNYEAQ. The CDR3 runs 15 residues. The CDR3 loop is CASSFLAGDRGEQFF. The CDR3 DNA sequence: TGTGCCAGCAGCTTCCTAGCGGGGGACCGCGGTGAGCAGTTCTTC.

This clonotype is a singleton in its sample. V and J are TRBV10-3 and TRBJ2-7; D not resolved. The length of the CDR3 is 13 residues. V was cut by 4 bases and J by 13 bases, with 20 bases left in between. The germline V gene encodes CDR1 ENHRY and CDR2 SYGVKD. The CDR3 sequence: CAISANLRAGPYF. The DNA for the CDR3 is TGTGCCATCAGTGCAAATCTTCGGGCCGGTCCATACTTC.

A single count supports this clonotype. This rearrangement joins TRBV11-3 to TRBJ2-5; no firm D call. This CDR3 region has 12 residues. Germline CDR1 SGHNT, CDR2 YENEEA. Deletions cut 4 bases from V and 5 bases from J, with 8 bases between. The CDR3 DNA reads as TGTGCCAGCAGCTCTTGGAATGAGACCCAGTACTTC. This encodes CASSSWNETQYF. The complete variable domain, with remaining parts taken from reference TRBV11-3 and TRBJ2-5, reads EAGVVQSPRYKIIEKKQPVAFWCNPISGHNTLYWYLQNLGQGPELLIRYENEEAVDDSQLPKDRFSAERLKGVDSTLKIQPAELGDSAVYLCASSSWNETQYFGPGTRLLVL.

This clonotype occurred a few times. V and J are TRBV24-1 and TRBJ1-2; no clear D gene. The CDR3 totals 13 residues. Trimming shortened V by 5 bases and J by 5 bases, and 11 bases separated the two germline ends. The germline V gene has CDR1 KGHDR and CDR2 SFDVKD. This chain's CDR3 is CATSATAAYGYTF. DNA of the CDR3: TGTGCCACCAGTGCGACGGCCGCATATGGCTACACCTTC.

This clonotype was counted a few times. The V gene is TRBV7-8, the J gene TRBJ2-1; D not certain. CDR3 size: 14 residues. Trimming stripped 1 base from V and 6 bases from J, with 10 bases between. The V gene's germline CDR1 is SGHVS and CDR2 FQNEAQ. The chain's CDR3 is CASSLGAAFNEQFF. The CDR3 region has the DNA TGTGCCAGCAGCTTAGGGGCAGCCTTCAATGAGCAGTTCTTC.